Included here is one TCR beta chain sequence, with context. What it recognizes is unknown. This entry belongs to a study of CD4 T cells in relation to SARS-CoV-2 and coronaviruses. TCRdb's table, derived via immunoSEQ multiplex PCR, lists solely in-frame clones and lacks some. The profile covers approximately 20,000 clones, with about three fifths appearing a single time and 11% taken by the ten largest. V gave up 0 bases and J gave up 7 bases; unmatched junction bases: 16. Germline CDR1 and CDR2: SGHRS and YFSETQ. CDR3 length: 18 residues. The unexposed donors gave CD4+ T cells in about 2011-2018, prior to COVID-19. Isolation of CD4+ T cells took place after less than 13 days in culture.

This clonotype originated in a human donor in good health. Sequencing input: CD4+ T cells from PBMCs, cultured in vitro. The J gene is TRBJ1-5, the V gene TRBV5-1; 7 nucleotides line up with TRBD1. CDR3 residues: CASSLAPGSGGVDQPQHF. The CDR3 DNA reads TGCGCCAGCAGCTTGGCCCCCGGTTCAGGGGGGGTTGACCAGCCCCAGCATTTT.